What follows describes a single TCR beta chain. This entry belongs to a study of shared T cell receptors in the human thymus. CDR3 length: 12 residues. CDR1 and CDR2 from the germline V gene are SQVTM and ANQGSEA. The germline V and J ends were trimmed by 4 bases and 1 base, with 7 bases remaining between them. Profiled with immunoSEQ multiplex PCR; TCRdb holds only in-frame clones, not every one. The sample lists 640,000 or so clones, 87% occurring once. These sequences were also reported in another study, on human thymus T cells. That source reports: Those donating were healthy Finnish infants in corrective surgery for congenital heart defects. Resections from corrective heart surgery provided thymus tissue. Thymic and blood repertoires seemed to favor certain V and J genes. Highly overlapping thymic repertoires in unrelated individuals were reported by related research.

This receptor was taken from a boy under two years old with a congenital heart defect. The V gene is TRBV29-1, the J gene TRBJ1-1, with D hard to call. The sequenced material came from thymocytes. The CDR3 protein is CSVVIANTEAFF. The CDR3 DNA reads TGCAGCGTTGTAATAGCGAACACTGAAGCTTTCTTT.